These 9 T cell receptor beta chains were sequenced from one sample in a study of beta chain features in type 1 diabetes. Their antigens are not known. Study-wide points: Type 1 diabetes patients had moderately but significantly shorter TCRB CDR3s in all four CD4+ subsets.

The investigators reverse transcribed all of the isolated RNA, so they sequenced expressed TCRB transcripts. Clones were read by immunoSEQ multiplex PCR, and TCRdb kept only the in-frame ones, dropping some. The sample has 630,000 or so clones, about 14% seen once. The sequencing input was naive CD4+ T cells from blood. The receptors originated from a man between 18 and 35 years old with type 1 diabetes.

V usage is TRBV29-1 and J usage is TRBJ2-5; D possibly uses TRBD1 or TRBD2 (6 bases each). Trimming took off 7 bases at V and 4 bases at J, with 16 bases between the two ends. Per germline, CDR1 SQVTM and CDR2 ANQGSEA. The length of the CDR3 is 13 residues. The chain's CDR3 is CSAAKGGIETQYF. The CDR3 coding sequence is TGCAGCGCGGCCAAGGGGGGCATAGAGACCCAGTACTTC. Supplemented by reference TRBV29-1 and TRBJ2-5, the full variable domain reads SAVISQKPSRDICQRGTSLTIQCQVDSQVTMMFWYRQQPGQSLTLIATANQGSEATYESGFVIDKFPISRPNLTFSTLTVSNMSPEDSSIYLCSAAKGGIETQYFGPGTRLLVL.

Points on this clone: This same CDR3 is encoded by further DNA sequences in the sample. V gene TRBV7-3 combines with J gene TRBJ2-5; 8 bases match TRBD1. The CDR3 spans 13 residues. Germline-derived CDR1 and CDR2 are SGHTA and FQGTGA. Germline trimming cut 5 bases from V and 5 bases from J; bases unmatched to any gene: 4. The CDR3 spells CASSQGQGETQYF. CDR3 nucleotides: TGTGCCAGCAGCCAAGGACAGGGTGAGACCCAGTACTTC.

This CDR3 is CAWSVTDYGYTF. As DNA, the CDR3 is TGTGCCTGGAGTGTGACAGACTATGGCTACACCTTC. V and J are TRBV30 and TRBJ1-2; weak D call: TRBD1 (5 bases). This CDR3 comprises 12 residues. Trimming left V 0 bases short and J 3 bases short, with 5 bases between. The germline gives CDR1 GTSNPN, CDR2 SVGIG (reference sequence). The variable domain in full, completed from reference TRBV30 and TRBJ1-2, reads SQTIHQWPATLVQPVGSPLSLECTVEGTSNPNLYWYRQAAGRGLQLLFYSVGIGQISSEVPQNLSASRPQDRQFILSSKKLLLSDSGFYLCAWSVTDYGYTFGSGTRLTVV.

This clone has only a few counts. V is TRBV11-3 and J is TRBJ1-1, with D unresolved. V lost 5 bases and J 7 bases, leaving 14 bases between the germline ends. This CDR3 spans 13 amino acids. In germline, CDR1 is SGHNT, CDR2 YENEEA. This CDR3 reads CASSQTSGLEAFF. CDR3 nucleotides: TGTGCCAGCAGCCAGACGTCTGGACTTGAAGCTTTCTTT.

The V gene is TRBV4-1, the J gene TRBJ2-1; D unresolved. This CDR3 comprises 14 residues. V was trimmed by 0 bases and J by 7 bases, leaving 10 bases between them. The germline V gene encodes CDR1 MGHRA and CDR2 YSYEKL. DNA of the CDR3: TGCGCCAGCAGCCAAGACCAGAGCAAAAATGAGCAGTTCTTC. This codes for CASSQDQSKNEQFF.

This clone was picked up a small number of times. The chain joins TRBV2 to TRBJ2-1, with 9 bases lining up with TRBD2. The ends lost 6 bases at V and 4 bases at J; junction bases unmatched: 22. CDR1 and CDR2 from the germline V gene are SNHLY and FYNNEI. This CDR3 region has 20 residues. The CDR3 reads CASRSSGKIGGPEPYNEQFF. The DNA for the CDR3 is TGTGCCAGCAGATCTAGCGGGAAGATCGGGGGACCGGAACCGTACAATGAGCAGTTCTTC.

The chain uses TRBV27 and TRBJ2-2; 7 bases fit TRBD2. The junction had 7 bases not matched to a gene; V was cut back by 1 base and J by 5 bases. Germline-derived CDR1 and CDR2 are MNHEY and SMNVEV (reference sequence). The CDR3 is made up of 16 amino acids. CDR3 nucleotides: TGTGCCAGCAGTTTATATCGCGGGAGTGGGACCGGGGAGCTGTTTTTT. Amino acids: CASSLYRGSGTGELFF.

This clone showed up just a few times. This chain uses TRBV7-2 with TRBJ2-6; unclear D gene. This CDR3 spans 15 amino acids. V was clipped by 4 bases and J by 3 bases, with 10 bases between them. CDR1 SGHTA and CDR2 FQGNSA come from the germline V gene. The CDR3 spells CASSYPPVGANVLTF. The DNA of the CDR3 is TGTGCCAGCAGCTACCCGCCAGTTGGGGCCAACGTCCTGACTTTC.

The table lists this clone with a few counts. J is TRBJ1-1 and V is TRBV29-1; D possibly corresponds to TRBD1 (5 bases). Germline V lookup: CDR1 SQVTM, CDR2 ANQGSEA. The CDR3 is 12 amino acids. Trimming stripped 7 bases from V and 3 bases from J, with 12 bases between. As DNA, the CDR3 is TGCAGCGCCGGACACGGGGACACTGAAGCTTTCTTT. It specifies CSAGHGDTEAFF.